This T cell receptor beta chain is drawn from a study of blood T cell repertoires in COVID-19. The CDR3 is made up of 15 amino acids. In germline, CDR1 is LGHNA, CDR2 YNFKEQ. V lost 2 bases, J lost 7 bases, and 4 bases stayed unmatched. The method was immunoSEQ multiplex PCR; TCRdb's version includes in-frame clones alone and lacks a portion of them. The sample lists 140,000 to 150,000 clones, approximately 91% occurring once. The chain employs TRBV4-2 and TRBJ2-1, with TRBD2 matching 11 bases. The receptor was derived from a man aged 65 to 85 with acute or convalescent COVID-19. Sequences were obtained from peripheral blood. CDR3 nucleotides: TGTGCCAGCAGCCAACCTAGCGGGAGGTGGAATGAGCAGTTCTTC. Its translation is CASSQPSGRWNEQFF.